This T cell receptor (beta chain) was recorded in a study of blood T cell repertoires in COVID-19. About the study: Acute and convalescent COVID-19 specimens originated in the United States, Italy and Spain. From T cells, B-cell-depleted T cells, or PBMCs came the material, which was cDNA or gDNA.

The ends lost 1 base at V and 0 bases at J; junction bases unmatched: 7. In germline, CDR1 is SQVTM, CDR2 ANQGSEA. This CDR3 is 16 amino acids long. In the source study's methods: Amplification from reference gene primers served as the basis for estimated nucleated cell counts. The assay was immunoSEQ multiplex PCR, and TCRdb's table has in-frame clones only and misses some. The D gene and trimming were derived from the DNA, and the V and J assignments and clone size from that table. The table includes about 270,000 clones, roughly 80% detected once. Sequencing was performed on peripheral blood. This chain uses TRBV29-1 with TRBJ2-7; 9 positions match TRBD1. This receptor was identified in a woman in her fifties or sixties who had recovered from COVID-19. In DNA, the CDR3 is TGCAGCGTTGAAGTAGCCGACAGGGGGAACTCCTACGAGCAGTACTTC. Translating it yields CSVEVADRGNSYEQYF.